The present T cell receptor (beta chain) was sequenced within a study of shared clonotypes between healthy human individuals. The overall study: The donor group consisted of a couple of women and a few men, aged 18 to 49.

This CDR3 has 16 amino acids. The germline CDR1 and CDR2 sequences are MGHRA and YSYEKL. V lost 0 bases and J 1 base, leaving 10 bases between the germline ends. It was at deep level that the assay was run. Original analysis: Quality scores were absent from the junction-only immunoSEQ sequences, so filtering differed. Data came from immunoSEQ multiplex PCR; TCRdb stores just in-frame clones and leaves some out. Clonal size and the V and J genes are those of that table, whereas D and trimming came from the DNA. The sample yields about a million clones, about 76% seen once. Participating donors were healthy, HIV-negative adults free of recent acute infections or vaccinations.

The sample taken for sequencing was memory CD4+ T cells sorted from blood. As for subset: CD45RA-negative fraction. This TCR derives from a man aged 18 to 30 in good health. The rearrangement links TRBV4-1 to TRBJ1-5; D possibly corresponds to TRBD1 (6 bases). In DNA, the CDR3 is TGCGCCAGCAGCCAAGAGGGCGGGGGCAGCAATCAGCCCCAGCATTTT. Translating gives CASSQEGGGSNQPQHF.